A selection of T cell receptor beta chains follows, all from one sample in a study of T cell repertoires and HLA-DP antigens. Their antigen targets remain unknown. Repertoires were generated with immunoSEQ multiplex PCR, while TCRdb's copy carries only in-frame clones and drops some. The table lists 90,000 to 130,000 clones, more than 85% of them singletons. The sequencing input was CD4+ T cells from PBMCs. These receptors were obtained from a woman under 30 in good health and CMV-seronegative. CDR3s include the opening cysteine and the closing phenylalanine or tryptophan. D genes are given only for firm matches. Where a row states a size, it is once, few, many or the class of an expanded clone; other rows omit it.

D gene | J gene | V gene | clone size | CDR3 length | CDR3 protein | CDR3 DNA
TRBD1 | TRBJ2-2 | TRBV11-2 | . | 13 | CASRDRVTGELFF | TGTGCAAGCCGGGACAGGGTAACCGGGGAGCTGTTTTTT
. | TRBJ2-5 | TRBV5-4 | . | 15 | CASSSGRKYQETQYF | TGTGCCAGCAGCTCGGGACGGAAGTACCAAGAGACCCAGTACTTC
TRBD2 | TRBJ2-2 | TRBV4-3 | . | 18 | CASSQGGTSGGNTGELFF | TGCGCCAGCAGCCAAGGGGGGACTAGCGGGGGAAACACCGGGGAGCTGTTTTTT
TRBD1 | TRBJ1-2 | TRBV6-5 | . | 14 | CASSYFDRAYGYTF | TGTGCCAGCAGTTACTTCGACAGGGCCTATGGCTACACCTTC
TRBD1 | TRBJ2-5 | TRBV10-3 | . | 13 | CAIRGQLQETQYF | TGTGCCATCAGGGGACAGTTACAAGAGACCCAGTACTTC
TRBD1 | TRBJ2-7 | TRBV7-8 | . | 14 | CASSTRTGSYEQYF | TGTGCCAGCAGCACACGGACAGGCTCCTACGAGCAGTACTTC
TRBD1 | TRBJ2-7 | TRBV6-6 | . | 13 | CASNGDSSYEQYF | TGTGCCAGCAATGGGGACAGTTCCTACGAGCAGTACTTC
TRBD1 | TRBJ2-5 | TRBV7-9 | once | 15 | CASSLGDRGRETQYF | TGTGCCAGCAGCTTAGGGGACAGGGGGCGAGAGACCCAGTACTTC
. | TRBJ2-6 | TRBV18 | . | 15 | CASSPDGSRANVLTF | TGTGCCAGCTCACCAGACGGTTCAAGGGCCAACGTCCTGACTTTC
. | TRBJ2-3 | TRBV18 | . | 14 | CASSPLDAGDTQYF | TGTGCCAGCTCACCACTGGACGCTGGAGATACGCAGTATTTT